The 26 T cell receptor beta chains below were found in one sample sequenced in a study of monozygotic twins with inflammatory bowel disease. TCRdb re-called the 5' RACE reads and catalogs CDR3 proteins one per entry, DNA excluded. The data show some 200,000 distinct CDR3 sequences, and the top ten clones hold 7.7%. The sample consisted of blood. The receptors here all came from a human donor with ulcerative colitis or Crohn's disease, or a healthy co-twin of an affected twin (not recorded which).

The J gene is TRBJ2-3, the V gene TRBV10-3; the D call from TCRdb, TRBD2, cannot be confirmed without DNA. CDR3 length: 14 residues. Per the germline V gene, CDR1 is ENHRY and CDR2 is SYGVKD. This chain's CDR3 is CAISTSGGTDTQYF.

The V and J genes are TRBV4-2 and TRBJ2-7; there is no DNA to check the TCRdb D call of TRBD1. The CDR3 has 15 amino acids. Germline values: CDR1 LGHNA, CDR2 YNFKEQ. CDR3 amino acids: CASSQERRGTYEQYF.

The chain links TRBV29-1 to TRBJ1-1. The CDR3 is 12 amino acids. Looked up from germline, CDR1 is SQVTM and CDR2 is ANQGSEA. CDR3: CSVAWGRTEAFF.

The rearrangement links TRBV12-3 or TRBV12-4 to TRBJ1-1. The CDR3 contains 14 residues. The CDR3 region is CASSLVPGNTEAFF.

This chain uses TRBV4-1 with TRBJ2-1; the TCRdb D gene call, TRBD1, has no DNA to confirm it. The CDR3 contains 17 residues. Germline V gives CDR1 MGHRA, CDR2 YSYEKL. This chain's CDR3 is CASSQEGGGRSYNEQFF.

This sequence joins TRBV27 and TRBJ2-1; the TCRdb D gene call, TRBD1, has no DNA to confirm it. The CDR3 is 16 amino acids. Germline V gene lookup returns CDR1 MNHEY and CDR2 SMNVEV (reference sequence). The CDR3 here is CASSRDTTNFYNEQFF.

The J gene is TRBJ2-7, the V gene TRBV12-3 or TRBV12-4. The CDR3 extends over 14 amino acids. The CDR3: CASSRRQGSYEQYF.

This sequence joins TRBV7-2 and TRBJ2-1. The CDR3 extends over 14 amino acids. Germline-derived CDR1 and CDR2 are SGHTA and FQGNSA. The CDR3 protein is CASSLVSGFDEQFF. The full variable domain, rest sourced from reference TRBV7-2 and TRBJ2-1, is GAGVSQSPSNKVTEKGKDVELRCDPISGHTALYWYRQSLGQGLEFLIYFQGNSAPDKSGLPSDRFSAERTGGSVSTLTIQRTQQEDSAVYLCASSLVSGFDEQFFGPGTRLTVL.

The chain employs TRBV13 and TRBJ2-7; TCRdb returns TRBD1, unconfirmable since there is no DNA. Germline V gene sequence: CDR1 PRHDT, CDR2 FYEKMQ (reference sequence). The CDR3 loop spans 17 amino acids. Here the CDR3 reads CASSQLGGGGSSYEQYF.

This chain connects TRBV7-2 to TRBJ1-2; no DNA is available, so the TRBD1 call from TCRdb remains unchecked. This CDR3 has 14 amino acids. CDR1 and CDR2 from the germline V gene are SGHTA and FQGNSA. CDR3 amino acids: CASSAIMGGLGYTF. The variable domain in full, with the rest retrieved from reference TRBV7-2 and TRBJ1-2, is GAGVSQSPSNKVTEKGKDVELRCDPISGHTALYWYRQSLGQGLEFLIYFQGNSAPDKSGLPSDRFSAERTGGSVSTLTIQRTQQEDSAVYLCASSAIMGGLGYTFGSGTRLTVV.

The chain couples TRBV18 to TRBJ2-5. Per the germline V gene, CDR1 is KGHSH and CDR2 is LQKENI. The CDR3 is 12 amino acids. Here the CDR3 reads CASSYRVGTQYF.

The gene calls are TRBV5-1 and TRBJ2-1; TCRdb returns TRBD2, unconfirmable since there is no DNA. Germline CDR1 reads SGHRS; CDR2 reads YFSETQ. The CDR3 is made up of 15 amino acids. The CDR3 spells CASSRTGSSYNEQFF.

The gene calls are TRBV7-3 and TRBJ2-5. Germline loops: CDR1 SGHTA, CDR2 FQGTGA. This CDR3 is built from 14 residues. CDR3 protein: CASSLTGVVETQYF.

J is TRBJ2-1 and V is TRBV7-2; with no DNA, the TCRdb D assignment of TRBD2 cannot be verified. CDR3 length equals 16 residues. The germline gives CDR1 SGHTA, CDR2 FQGNSA. This CDR3 reads CASGLLAGGPYNEQFF.

This chain connects TRBV2 to TRBJ2-1; TCRdb outputs TRBD2, but without DNA this stays unchecked. CDR3 length: 16 residues. Germline V gene data show CDR1 as SNHLY and CDR2 as FYNNEI. Here the CDR3 reads CASSPGGTSVYNEQFF.

The chain recombines TRBV24-1 with TRBJ2-3; the TRBD1 assignment by TCRdb is unverifiable without DNA. The length of the CDR3 is 15 residues. Germline V CDR1 and CDR2: KGHDR, SFDVKD. The CDR3 spells CATSDSSEGTDTQYF.

The chain couples TRBV20-1 to TRBJ2-7. There are 14 residues in the CDR3. The germline gives CDR1 DFQATT, CDR2 SNEGSKA (reference sequence). The CDR3 sequence: CSAADLTLSYEQYF.

The chain carries TRBV4-1 and TRBJ1-5. The CDR3 length is 17 residues. Looked up from germline, CDR1 is MGHRA and CDR2 is YSYEKL. The CDR3 loop reads CASSQAPPEYSNQPQHF.

V usage is TRBV12-3 or TRBV12-4 and J usage is TRBJ2-7; TCRdb reports TRBD1, a call that lacks DNA to check it against. The CDR3 has 13 amino acids. The CDR3 sequence is CASSLGQIYEQYF.

V usage is TRBV5-5 and J usage is TRBJ1-4. CDR3 length: 14 residues. The germline V gene has CDR1 SGHKS and CDR2 YYEKEE (reference sequence). CDR3 in amino acids: CASSLAVVGEKLFF.

This chain links TRBV9 with TRBJ1-2. Per germline, CDR1 SGDLS and CDR2 YYNGEE. The CDR3 is 18 amino acids. The chain's CDR3 is CASGRRDTRQEGLNGYTF.

The J gene is TRBJ2-7, the V gene TRBV12-3 or TRBV12-4. CDR3 length equals 12 residues. CDR3 residues: CASSLIPYEQNF.

This chain uses TRBV7-8 with TRBJ2-2; TCRdb outputs TRBD1, but without DNA this stays unchecked. CDR3 length: 15 residues. Per germline, CDR1 SGHVS and CDR2 FQNEAQ. CDR3 sequence reads: CASSLDQGNTGELFF.

The J gene is TRBJ1-4, the V gene TRBV7-9; absent DNA, TCRdb's TRBD1 call cannot be checked. In germline, CDR1 is SEHNR, CDR2 FQNEAQ (reference sequence). The CDR3 loop spans 15 amino acids. CDR3 sequence reads: CASSFIEGADEKLFF.

This chain links TRBV7-6 with TRBJ1-5; with no DNA, the TCRdb D assignment of TRBD1 cannot be verified. Germline CDR1 SGHVS, CDR2 FNYEAQ. This CDR3 has 15 residues. The CDR3 region is CASSRDGDWNQPQHF.

V is TRBV28 and J is TRBJ2-1; absent DNA, TCRdb's TRBD1 call cannot be checked. This CDR3 is 12 amino acids long. The germline V gene encodes CDR1 MDHEN and CDR2 SYDVKM. The CDR3 here is CASRRTGVEQFF.